One and the same sample provided the 30 T cell receptor beta chains below, sequenced in a study of blood T cell repertoires in COVID-19. Assay: immunoSEQ multiplex PCR; the TCRdb copy retains only in-frame clones and omits some. The sample carries 200,000 to 300,000 clones, about 86% recorded once. Sequenced input: peripheral blood. These receptors all stem from a man at least 80 years old with acute or convalescent COVID-19.

The genes are TRBV7-9 and TRBJ2-5, with 11 bases that match TRBD1. The V gene's germline CDR1 is SEHNR and CDR2 FQNEAQ (reference sequence). The CDR3 totals 16 residues. After removal of 1 base from V and 6 bases from J, the junction contained 7 bases not matched to a gene. Here the CDR3 reads CASSLGWTGGFKTQYF. The CDR3 DNA reads as TGTGCCAGCAGCTTAGGCTGGACAGGGGGCTTTAAGACCCAGTACTTC.

The chain has TRBV6-7 and TRBJ1-6, with 7 bases fitting TRBD1. TRBV6-7 is an ORF; its function is uncertain. After removal of 2 bases from V and 0 bases from J, the junction contained 4 bases not matched to a gene. The CDR3 extends over 17 amino acids. The chain's CDR3 is CASSYGTGVSYNSPLHF. In nucleotides, the CDR3 is TGTGCCAGCAGTTACGGAACAGGGGTCTCCTATAATTCACCCCTCCACTTT.

The rearrangement uses TRBV7-9 and TRBJ2-3; D might be TRBD2 (6 bases). Trimming left V 2 bases short and J 1 base short, with 13 bases between. CDR1 and CDR2 (germline): SEHNR, FQNEAQ (reference sequence). There are 16 residues in the CDR3. The chain's CDR3 is CASSLPRDLGTDTQYF. CDR3 in DNA: TGTGCCAGCAGCTTACCGCGGGACCTAGGCACAGATACGCAGTATTTT.

The CDR3 sequence is CASSYEDSYNSPLHF. CDR3 bases: TGTGCCAGCAGTTACGAGGACTCCTATAATTCACCCCTCCACTTT. The rearrangement links TRBV6-5 to TRBJ1-6; D unclear. The V end lost 2 bases, the J end lost 0 bases, and 5 bases lay between the germline ends. The CDR3 extends over 15 amino acids. The germline CDR1 and CDR2 sequences are MNHEY and SVGAGI.

J is TRBJ2-2 and V is TRBV5-1; tentatively, D is TRBD2 (7 bases). Germline CDR1 is SGHRS and CDR2 is YFSETQ. V shed 4 bases and J shed 3 bases, with 13 bases lying between them. The CDR3 sequence is 15 residues long. The CDR3 region has the DNA TGCGCCAGCAGCGTACAGGGAGGGGACACCGGGGAGCTGTTTTTT. Translating gives CASSVQGGDTGELFF.

The J gene is TRBJ1-5, the V gene TRBV30; D not resolved. V was clipped by 2 bases and J by 2 bases, with 13 bases between them. The germline CDR1 and CDR2 sequences are GTSNPN and SVGIG (reference sequence). The CDR3 contains 15 residues. CDR3 sequence (DNA): TGTGCCTGGAGTAGAGGGCAGCCGGGCAATCAGCCCCAGCATTTT. Amino acid sequence: CAWSRGQPGNQPQHF.

The V and J genes are TRBV5-1 and TRBJ1-1; D remains unclear. There are 14 residues in the CDR3. Germline V gives CDR1 SGHRS, CDR2 YFSETQ. Trimming removed 4 bases from V and 3 bases from J, with 13 bases in between. CDR3 residues: CASSPRVGDTEAFF. CDR3 nucleotide sequence: TGCGCCAGCAGCCCGCGGGTTGGGGACACTGAAGCTTTCTTT.

The V and J genes are TRBV15 and TRBJ2-1; D not resolved. Trimming shortened V by 8 bases and J by 0 bases, and 11 bases separated the two germline ends. The CDR3 covers 14 residues. CDR1 is LNHNV, CDR2 YYDKDF, per germline (reference sequence). The DNA of the CDR3 is TGTGCCACCTCTGACTGGAGCTCCTACAATGAGCAGTTCTTC. Translated, it gives CATSDWSSYNEQFF.

This clone was observed a handful of times. This chain links TRBV6-5 with TRBJ2-3, with TRBD2 matching over 9 bases. Losses at the gene ends were 4 bases for V and 4 bases for J; bases not matched to a gene: 9. CDR3 size: 16 residues. The germline gives CDR1 MNHEY, CDR2 SVGAGI. The CDR3 DNA reads as TGTGCCAGCAGTTCCCTAGCGGGAACCTACTCAGATACGCAGTATTTT. It is translated as CASSSLAGTYSDTQYF.

The chain uses TRBV27 and TRBJ1-4, with 10 bases aligning to TRBD1. CDR1 MNHEY and CDR2 SMNVEV come from the germline V gene (reference sequence). V shed 6 bases, J shed 0 bases, and the junction held 1 base outside the gene matches. The CDR3 contains 15 residues. CDR3 amino acids: CASRTGGTTNEKLFF. DNA for the CDR3: TGTGCCAGCAGGACAGGGGGCACAACTAATGAAAAACTGTTTTTT.

Here the CDR3 DNA reads TGTGCCAGCAGCTCTGGGCCTAATGAAAAACTGTTTTTT. As protein: CASSSGPNEKLFF. The genes are TRBV5-6 and TRBJ1-4, with D unclear. Trimming left V 3 bases short and J 3 bases short, with 6 bases between. CDR3 length: 13 residues. Germline lookup yields CDR1 SGHDT and CDR2 YYEEEE.

The rearrangement links TRBV3-1 (or the pseudogene TRBV3-2) to TRBJ1-4, with 9 bases identical to TRBD1. CDR3 size: 17 residues. Germline V gene sequence: CDR1 LGHDT, CDR2 YNNKEL (reference sequence). V was clipped by 4 bases and J by 0 bases; unmatched bases: 6. The CDR3 DNA follows: TGTGCCAGCAGCCCGGGGACAGGGAGTGCAACTAATGAAAAACTGTTTTTT. It is translated as CASSPGTGSATNEKLFF.

This clone showed up just once. DNA of the CDR3: TGTGCCAGCAGTCCACGGGGTGGGACAGGGGGAACCGGGGAGCTGTTTTTT. Encoded protein: CASSPRGGTGGTGELFF. J is TRBJ2-2 and V is TRBV25-1; 11 bases map to TRBD1. Germline V lookup: CDR1 MGHDK, CDR2 SYGVNS. Germline trimming cut 5 bases from V and 5 bases from J; bases unmatched to any gene: 10. This CDR3 has 17 residues.

The chain employs TRBV3-1 (or the pseudogene TRBV3-2) and TRBJ1-2; 8 bases map to TRBD1. This CDR3 spans 13 amino acids. Germline V gene sequence: CDR1 LGHDT, CDR2 YNNKEL (reference sequence). The J segment lost 6 bases and the V segment lost 4 bases, leaving 4 bases of the junction unmatched. CDR3 residues: CASSPQGAHGYTF. The CDR3 DNA follows: TGTGCCAGCAGCCCGCAGGGGGCGCATGGCTACACCTTC.

Only one count was recorded for this clone. This chain connects TRBV24-1 to TRBJ2-7, with 9 bases matching TRBD1. V lost 2 bases, J lost 6 bases, and 13 bases stayed unmatched. The germline V gene encodes CDR1 KGHDR and CDR2 SFDVKD. CDR3 length: 17 amino acids. The CDR3 region is CATSDSHSGTGPREQYF. Here the CDR3 DNA reads TGTGCCACCAGTGATTCCCATTCCGGGACAGGGCCACGCGAGCAGTACTTC.

The chain combines TRBV11-2 with TRBJ2-7, with D maybe TRBD1 (6 bases). The germline V and J ends were trimmed by 2 bases and 9 bases, with 23 bases remaining between them. The CDR3 contains 16 residues. CDR1 and CDR2 from the germline V gene are SGHAT and FQNNGV. For the CDR3, the DNA is TGTGCCAGCAGCTTAAGGCGACAGGCTACCGGGATCGGGCAGTACTTC. Residues: CASSLRRQATGIGQYF.

The chain combines TRBV2 with TRBJ1-2, with D possibly matching TRBD1 (6 bases). This CDR3 region has 13 residues. Germline V gives CDR1 SNHLY, CDR2 FYNNEI. Trimming left V 2 bases short and J 8 bases short, with 12 bases between. The chain's CDR3 is CASSETLGGGYTF. The CDR3 DNA follows: TGTGCCAGCAGTGAAACCCTAGGGGGAGGCTACACCTTC.

This clone was observed once. The rearrangement uses TRBV5-5 and TRBJ1-4; D not certain. This CDR3 has 14 residues. Germline loops: CDR1 SGHKS, CDR2 YYEKEE (reference sequence). V lost 4 bases and J lost 5, with 12 bases in between. The CDR3 DNA follows: TGTGCCAGCAGCCGGACTACACCCAATGAAAAACTGTTTTTT. Translated: CASSRTTPNEKLFF.

The chain employs TRBV4-1 and TRBJ2-7; maybe TRBD2 (5 bases). This CDR3 region has 17 residues. The V end lost 0 bases, the J end lost 3 bases, and 18 bases lay between the germline ends. Per the germline V gene, CDR1 is MGHRA and CDR2 is YSYEKL. The DNA of the CDR3 is TGCGCCAGCAGCCAAGATCGGGGTCGGATGGCGGACTACGAGCAGTACTTC. Protein: CASSQDRGRMADYEQYF.

The gene calls are TRBV28 and TRBJ2-5; 9 bases match TRBD2. This CDR3 region has 18 residues. V lost 7 bases and J lost 1; bases outside the gene matches: 16. CDR1 and CDR2 (germline): MDHEN, SYDVKM. The CDR3 reads CASTPLTGLAGTQETQYF. The DNA of the CDR3 is TGTGCCAGCACCCCCCTCACGGGGCTAGCGGGAACCCAAGAGACCCAGTACTTC.

This chain connects TRBV12-3 or TRBV12-4 to TRBJ2-3, with 7 bases identical to TRBD2. This CDR3 comprises 12 residues. The V gene end was trimmed by 6 bases and the J gene end by 8 bases; junction bases not matched to a gene: 5. In DNA form, the CDR3 reads TGTGCCAGCAGGACCCTAGCGGTTACGCAGTATTTT. Protein sequence: CASRTLAVTQYF.

The chain links TRBV28 to TRBJ2-1, with 11 bases matching TRBD2. Unmatched junction bases numbered 7, after V lost 7 bases and J lost 5 bases. The CDR3 totals 15 residues. In germline, CDR1 is MDHEN, CDR2 SYDVKM. The CDR3 nucleotides read TGTGCCAGCATTACCGGGACTAGCGGTAACAATGAGCAGTTCTTC. Amino acid sequence: CASITGTSGNNEQFF.

This clone was counted a single time. The CDR3 nucleotides read TGTGCCAGCTCCCCGGGACAGGTCCCTGCAACTAATGAAAAACTGTTTTTT. Its translation is CASSPGQVPATNEKLFF. This rearrangement joins TRBV18 to TRBJ1-4, with 8 positions matching TRBD1. The CDR3 is 17 residues long. The V gene's germline CDR1 is KGHSH and CDR2 LQKENI. With 6 bases clipped from V and 0 bases from J, the junction kept 9 bases outside the gene matches. Full variable domain (rest looked up from reference TRBV18 and TRBJ1-4): NAGVMQNPRHLVRRRGQEARLRCSPMKGHSHVYWYRQLPEEGLKFMVYLQKENIIDESGMPKERFSAEFPKEGPSILRIQQVVRGDSAAYFCASSPGQVPATNEKLFFGSGTQLSVL.

The genes are TRBV30 and TRBJ2-2, with TRBD1 matching 7 bases. Per germline, CDR1 GTSNPN and CDR2 SVGIG (reference sequence). CDR3 size: 16 residues. The trim removed 3 bases at V and 0 bases at J, leaving 7 bases unmatched. The CDR3 nucleotides read TGTGCCTGGAGGTCCGGGACAGTTCCGAACACCGGGGAGCTGTTTTTT. It specifies CAWRSGTVPNTGELFF. The full variable domain, its missing parts supplied by reference TRBV30 and TRBJ2-2, is SQTIHQWPATLVQPVGSPLSLECTVEGTSNPNLYWYRQAAGRGLQLLFYSVGIGQISSEVPQNLSASRPQDRQFILSSKKLLLSDSGFYLCAWRSGTVPNTGELFFGEGSRLTVL.

This sequence joins TRBV5-4 and TRBJ2-2, with 9 bases identical to TRBD1. V lost 1 base to trimming and J lost 2 bases; unmatched junction nucleotides: 6. The CDR3 totals 17 residues. Germline values: CDR1 SGHNT, CDR2 YYREEE (reference sequence). The CDR3 DNA reads TGTGCCAGCAGCTTGCACAGGGGGCGCAGTAACACCGGGGAGCTGTTTTTT. Protein sequence: CASSLHRGRSNTGELFF.

The chain joins TRBV5-5 to TRBJ1-2; a possible D gene is TRBD1 (6 bases). From germline, CDR1 is SGHKS and CDR2 YYEKEE (reference sequence). The CDR3 has 15 residues. Deletions cut 2 bases from V and 7 bases from J, with 18 bases between. The CDR3 loop reads CASSLQGVGSFGYTF. The CDR3 DNA sequence: TGTGCCAGCAGCTTACAGGGAGTTGGGTCTTTTGGCTACACCTTC. Full variable domain (rest looked up from reference TRBV5-5 and TRBJ1-2): DAGVTQSPTHLIKTRGQQVTLRCSPISGHKSVSWYQQVLGQGPQFIFQYYEKEERGRGNFPDRFSARQFPNYSSELNVNALLLGDSALYLCASSLQGVGSFGYTFGSGTRLTVV.

V usage is TRBV24-1 and J usage is TRBJ2-7; weak D call: TRBD2 (5 bases). With 2 bases removed from V and 6 bases from J, the gap between germline ends came to 10 bases. This CDR3 has 13 residues. The germline V gene encodes CDR1 KGHDR and CDR2 SFDVKD. DNA of the CDR3: TGTGCCACCAGTGATTGGGCTAGCTTCGAGCAGTACTTC. It is translated as CATSDWASFEQYF.

This chain connects TRBV24-1 to TRBJ2-3, with D perhaps matching TRBD1 (7 bases). Germline CDR1 is KGHDR and CDR2 is SFDVKD. V was trimmed by 4 bases and J by 1 base, leaving 11 bases between them. This CDR3 region has 15 residues. CDR3 nucleotide sequence: TGTGCCACCAGTGACCAGGGGGGAGGCACAGATACGCAGTATTTT. It specifies CATSDQGGGTDTQYF.

CDR3 amino acids: CASSPPGQGSNTEAFF. The CDR3 DNA reads TGTGCCAGCTCACCCCCGGGACAGGGGTCGAACACTGAAGCTTTCTTT. The rearrangement links TRBV18 to TRBJ1-1, with 10 bases lining up with TRBD1. The ends lost 3 bases at V and 1 base at J; junction bases unmatched: 5. CDR1 KGHSH and CDR2 LQKENI come from the germline V gene. The CDR3 covers 16 residues.

V gene TRBV3-1 (or the pseudogene TRBV3-2) combines with J gene TRBJ2-1, with D possibly TRBD1 on 7 matching bases. The CDR3 consists of 15 residues. Trimming removed 3 bases from V and 5 bases from J, with 14 bases in between. Germline V CDR1 and CDR2: LGHDT, YNNKEL (reference sequence). CDR3 DNA sequence: TGTGCCAGCAGCCAGGAGGGGGCATCGGACAATGAGCAGTTCTTC. Its translation: CASSQEGASDNEQFF.